Here is one T cell receptor (beta chain) with its context. V gave up 2 bases and J gave up 5 bases; unmatched junction bases: 10. CDR1 and CDR2 from the germline V gene are MNHEY and SMNVEV (reference sequence). This CDR3 is 16 amino acids long. A multiplex PCR was run with 60 Vbeta primers and 13 Jbeta primers. The protocol was immunoSEQ multiplex PCR, while the TCRdb copy is restricted to in-frame clones and leaves out a portion. The sample yields roughly 80,000 clones, about four fifths seen once. This specimen belongs to a study of cytomegalovirus exposure and HLA in healthy donors. Across the whole study: An early data release held tens of millions of unique TCRs from HLA-typed donors.

Despite likely unrecorded immune exposures, the donors were nominally healthy at the time of sampling. The chain is built from TRBV27 and TRBJ1-2; 8 bases agree with TRBD1. Sequencing input: PBMCs. The sequence derives from a woman aged 45-65 years in good health and CMV-seronegative. Written as DNA, the CDR3 is TGTGCCAGCAGTTTACTTGGACAGGGCCTAGGATATGGCTACACCTTC. Translation gives CASSLLGQGLGYGYTF.